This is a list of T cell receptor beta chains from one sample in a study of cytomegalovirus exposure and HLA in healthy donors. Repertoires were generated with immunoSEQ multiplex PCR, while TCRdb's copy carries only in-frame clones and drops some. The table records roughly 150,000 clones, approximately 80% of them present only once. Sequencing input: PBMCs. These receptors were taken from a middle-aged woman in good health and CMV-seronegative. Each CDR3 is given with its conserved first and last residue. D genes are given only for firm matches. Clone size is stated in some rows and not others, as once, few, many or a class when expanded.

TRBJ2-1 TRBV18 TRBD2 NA CASSSSGGPYNEQFF TGTGCCAGCTCATCTAGCGGGGGTCCCTACAATGAGCAGTTCTTC
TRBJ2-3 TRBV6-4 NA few CASSDSEGTDTQYF TGTGCCAGCAGTGACTCCGAGGGCACAGATACGCAGTATTTT
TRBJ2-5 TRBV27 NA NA CASSSHSQETQYF TGTGCCAGCAGTTCGCACAGCCAAGAGACCCAGTACTTC
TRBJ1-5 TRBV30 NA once CAWRGQDQPQHF TGCGCCTGGAGAGGACAAGATCAACCCCAGCATTTT
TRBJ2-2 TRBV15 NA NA CATSSPSTGQFSGELFF TGTGCCACCAGCAGCCCCAGTACCGGACAGTTTTCGGGGGAGCTGTTTTTT
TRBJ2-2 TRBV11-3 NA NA CASSVTRTGELFF TGTGCCAGCAGCGTAACTAGGACCGGGGAGCTGTTTTTT
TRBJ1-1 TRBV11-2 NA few CASSPSRAPNIPFF TGTGCCAGCAGCCCCTCGAGGGCCCCCAACATTCCTTTCTTT
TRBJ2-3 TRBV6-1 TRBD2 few CASSEVAGVTDTQYF TGTGCCAGCAGTGAAGTAGCGGGAGTCACAGATACGCAGTATTTT
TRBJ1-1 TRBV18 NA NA CASSPPLHRLDHTEAFF TGTGCCAGCTCACCACCGTTGCATAGGCTAGACCACACTGAAGCTTTCTTT
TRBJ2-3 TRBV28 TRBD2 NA CASSSGGAVVTQYF TGTGCCAGCAGTAGCGGGGGGGCGGTTGTTACGCAGTATTTT
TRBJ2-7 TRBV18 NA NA CASSPQGGLYEQYF TGTGCCAGCTCACCACAGGGAGGCCTTTACGAGCAGTACTTC
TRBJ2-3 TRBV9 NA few CASSVEGSYIADTQYF TGTGCCAGCAGCGTAGAGGGGTCGTATATAGCAGATACGCAGTATTTT
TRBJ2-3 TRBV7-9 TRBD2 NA CASSPGLAGADTQYF TGTGCCAGCAGCCCGGGACTAGCGGGAGCAGATACGCAGTATTTT
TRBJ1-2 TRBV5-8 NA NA CASSWTLRAGGYTF TGTGCCAGCAGCTGGACTTTAAGAGCGGGTGGCTACACCTTC
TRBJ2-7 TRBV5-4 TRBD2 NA CASSPGLAGVYEQYF TGTGCCAGCAGCCCCGGACTAGCGGGAGTTTACGAGCAGTACTTC
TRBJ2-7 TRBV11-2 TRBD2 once CASSPGLAGGLHEQYF TGTGCCAGCAGCCCAGGACTAGCGGGGGGACTTCACGAGCAGTACTTC
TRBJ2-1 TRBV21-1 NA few CASSKGGTGERPPGYNEQFF TGTGCCAGCAGCAAAGGGGGGACAGGGGAGAGGCCGCCTGGTTACAATGAGCAGTTCTTC
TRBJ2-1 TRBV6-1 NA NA CASSAAVSSYNEQFF TGTGCCAGCAGTGCGGCGGTTAGCTCCTACAATGAGCAGTTCTTC
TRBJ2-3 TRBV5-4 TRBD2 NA CASSSIAGRGTDTQYF TGTGCCAGCAGCTCGATAGCGGGACGGGGCACAGATACGCAGTATTTT
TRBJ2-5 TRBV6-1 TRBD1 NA CASRRTGSLETQYF TGTGCCAGCAGACGGACAGGGAGTTTGGAGACCCAGTACTTC
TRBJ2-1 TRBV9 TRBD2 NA CASSVESGGPGEQFF TGTGCCAGCAGCGTAGAGTCGGGAGGGCCCGGTGAGCAGTTCTTC
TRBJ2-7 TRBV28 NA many CASTETSHEGVGYEQYF TGTGCCAGCACCGAGACTTCCCACGAGGGAGTTGGCTACGAGCAGTACTTC
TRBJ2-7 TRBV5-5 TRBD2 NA CASSLEAGGPPEQYF TGTGCCAGCAGCTTGGAGGCGGGAGGGCCGCCCGAGCAGTACTTC
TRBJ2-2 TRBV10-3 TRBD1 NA CAISRQGSNTGELFF TGTGCCATCAGTCGACAGGGCTCGAACACCGGGGAGCTGTTTTTT
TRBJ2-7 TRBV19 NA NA CASSPTGSYEQYF TGTGCCAGTAGCCCGACCGGGAGCTACGAGCAGTACTTC
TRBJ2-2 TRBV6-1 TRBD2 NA CASRKPGGNTGELFF TGTGCCAGCAGAAAACCGGGGGGAAACACCGGGGAGCTGTTTTTT
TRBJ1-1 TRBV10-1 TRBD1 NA CASSRQGGSVAEAFF TGCGCCAGCAGTAGACAGGGGGGTAGTGTGGCTGAAGCTTTCTTT
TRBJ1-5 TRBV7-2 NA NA CASSSQGGYSNQPQHF TGTGCCAGCAGCTCGCAAGGGGGTTATAGCAATCAGCCCCAGCATTTT
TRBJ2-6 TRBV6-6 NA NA CASTAGGANGLTF TGTGCCAGCACCGCCGGAGGGGCCAACGGCCTGACTTTC
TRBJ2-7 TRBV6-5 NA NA CASSFGSSYEQYF TGTGCCAGCAGTTTTGGGAGCTCCTACGAGCAGTACTTC
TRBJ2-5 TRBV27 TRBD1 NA CASSQDRDRGTETQYF TGTGCCAGCAGTCAAGACCGGGACAGGGGGACGGAGACCCAGTACTTC
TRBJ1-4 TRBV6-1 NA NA CASSGTGNNEKLFF TGTGCCAGCAGTGGGACGGGGAATAATGAAAAACTGTTTTTT
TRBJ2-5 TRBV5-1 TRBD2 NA CASSLGRGETQYF TGCGCCAGCAGCTTAGGGAGGGGAGAGACCCAGTACTTC
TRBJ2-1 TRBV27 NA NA CASSLSVEVPYNEQFF TGTGCCAGCAGTTTATCGGTTGAGGTCCCCTACAATGAGCAGTTCTTC